This T cell receptor (beta chain) appears in the sequencing data of a study of T cells in Graves' hyperthyroidism and ophthalmopathy. Study-wide points: The authors' 13 V-J model separated ophthalmopathy from stable hyperthyroidism.

V lost 6 bases and J lost 1; bases outside the gene matches: 6. Germline CDR1 reads MNHNS; CDR2 reads SASEGT. CDR3 length: 14 amino acids. Regions amplified from RNA transcripts were the TCR beta CDR3 regions. RT-PCR in the first round (using the HTBI primer set) targeted the TCR CDR3. TCRdb fed the multiplex PCR reads into MiXCR, producing one record per CDR3 protein. The table shows 550,000 to 850,000 distinct CDR3 sequences, with roughly a sixth occurring only once. About this clonotype itself: What it binds is not known.

Sequenced sample: blood. The TCR comes from a woman aged 45-60 years with Graves' hyperthyroidism that later progressed to Graves' ophthalmopathy. This chain joins TRBV6-1 and TRBJ2-7; TRBD2 agrees at 7 bases. CDR3 sequence: CASRNIGGSYEQYF. DNA of the CDR3: TGTGCCAGCAGGAATATCGGGGGGTCCTACGAGCAGTACTTC.